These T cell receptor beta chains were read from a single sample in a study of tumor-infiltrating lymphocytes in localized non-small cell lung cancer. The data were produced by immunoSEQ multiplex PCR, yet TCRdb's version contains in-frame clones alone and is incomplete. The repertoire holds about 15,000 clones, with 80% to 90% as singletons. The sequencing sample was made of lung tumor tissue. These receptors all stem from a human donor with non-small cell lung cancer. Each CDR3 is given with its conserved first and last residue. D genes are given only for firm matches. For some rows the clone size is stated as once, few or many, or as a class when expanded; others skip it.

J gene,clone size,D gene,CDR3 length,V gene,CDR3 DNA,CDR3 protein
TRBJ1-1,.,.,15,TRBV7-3,TGTGCCAGCAGCTTATATTCGGGTAGTTACACTGAAGCTTTCTTT,CASSLYSGSYTEAFF
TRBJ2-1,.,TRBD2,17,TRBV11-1,TGTGCCAGCAGCCCGAGGACTAGCGGGGTCTCCTACAATGAGCAGTTCTTC,CASSPRTSGVSYNEQFF
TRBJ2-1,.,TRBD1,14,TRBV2,TGTGCCAGCAGTCCGGGACAGGGGTATCGTGAGCAGTTCTTC,CASSPGQGYREQFF
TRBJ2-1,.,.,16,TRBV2,TGTGCCAGCAGCCACCCGGGGGAGAGCTCCTACAATGAGCAGTTCTTC,CASSHPGESSYNEQFF
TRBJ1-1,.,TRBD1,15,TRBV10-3,TGTGCCTCGCTTTCAAGGGACAGCCCGAACACTGAAGCTTTCTTT,CASLSRDSPNTEAFF
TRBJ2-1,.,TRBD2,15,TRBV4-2,TGTGCCAGCAGCCAAGAGAGGACTAGCGACAATGAGCAGTTCTTC,CASSQERTSDNEQFF
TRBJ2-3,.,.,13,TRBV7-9,TGTGCCAGCAGCTTAGCAGGGGTAGATACGCAGTATTTT,CASSLAGVDTQYF
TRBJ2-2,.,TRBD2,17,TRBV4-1,TGCGCCAGCAGCCAAGAGTCTACGGCTAGCGGGACCGGGGAGCTGTTTTTT,CASSQESTASGTGELFF
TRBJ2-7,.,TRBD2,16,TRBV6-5,TGTGCCAGCAGTTACTCTCCGCGGGGGGCCCGCTACGAGCAGTACTTC,CASSYSPRGARYEQYF
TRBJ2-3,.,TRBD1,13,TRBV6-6,TGTGCCAGCAGAGAGGGGGCGGCAGATACGCAGTATTTT,CASREGAADTQYF
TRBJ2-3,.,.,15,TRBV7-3,TGTGCCAGCAGCTTATCGGGCCAGTTTTTGGATACGCAGTATTTT,CASSLSGQFLDTQYF
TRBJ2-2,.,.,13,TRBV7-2,TGTGCCAGCAGCTTAAGGAACACCGGGGAGCTGTTTTTT,CASSLRNTGELFF
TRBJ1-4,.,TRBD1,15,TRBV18,TGTGCCAGCTCACCACGAGGACAGGGAGACGAAAAACTGTTTTTT,CASSPRGQGDEKLFF
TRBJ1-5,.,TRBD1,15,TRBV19,TGTGCCAGTAGTATAAGACAGGGGGCGGGTCAGCCCCAGCATTTT,CASSIRQGAGQPQHF
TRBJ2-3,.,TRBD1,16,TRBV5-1,TGCGCCAGCAGCTTCGTACAGGGGATGGGCACAGATACGCAGTATTTT,CASSFVQGMGTDTQYF
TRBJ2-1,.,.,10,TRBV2,TGTGCCAGCAGTGAGAGTGAGCAGTTCTTC,CASSESEQFF
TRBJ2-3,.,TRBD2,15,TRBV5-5,TGTGCCAGCAGCCGGGGGGGAGCGAGGGGAGATACGCAGTATTTT,CASSRGGARGDTQYF
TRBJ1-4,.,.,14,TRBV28,TGTGCCAGCAGCCCTGGGGTAACTAATGAAAAACTGTTTTTT,CASSPGVTNEKLFF
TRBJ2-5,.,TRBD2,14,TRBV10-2,TGCGCCAGCAGTTCCAGCGGGAGACAAGAGACCCAGTACTTC,CASSSSGRQETQYF
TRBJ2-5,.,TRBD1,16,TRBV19,TGTGCCAGTAGTGTGCTTGGACAGGGAGGTATAGGGACCCAGTACTTC,CASSVLGQGGIGTQYF
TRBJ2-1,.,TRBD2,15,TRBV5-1,TGCGCCAGCAGCTCAACTAGCGTTGCGGACAATGAGCAGTTCTTC,CASSSTSVADNEQFF
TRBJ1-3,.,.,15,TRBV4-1,TGCGCCAGCAGCCATGGGGGAATAGGTGGAAACACCATATATTTT,CASSHGGIGGNTIYF
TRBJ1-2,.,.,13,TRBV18,TGTGCCAGCTCACCCACAGGGCTTGATGGCTACACCTTC,CASSPTGLDGYTF
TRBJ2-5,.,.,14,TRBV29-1,TGCAGCGTTGAAGATAGGTCGTACCAAGAGACCCAGTACTTC,CSVEDRSYQETQYF
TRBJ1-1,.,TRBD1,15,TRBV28,TGTGCCAGCAGCTTCCGACAGGGCCTTTTTGCTGAAGCTTTCTTT,CASSFRQGLFAEAFF
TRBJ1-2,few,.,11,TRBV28,TGTGCCAGCGGGTCGGAGGGTGGCTACACCTTC,CASGSEGGYTF
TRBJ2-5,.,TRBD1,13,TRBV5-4,TGTGCCAGCAGCTCCCGGGACAGCGAGACCCAGTACTTC,CASSSRDSETQYF
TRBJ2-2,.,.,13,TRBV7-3,TGTGCCAGCAGCCGAACAGGGATCGGGGAGCTGTTTTTT,CASSRTGIGELFF
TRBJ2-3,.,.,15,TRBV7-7,TGTGCCAGCAGCTCAACAGGGCTGGATACAGATACGCAGTATTTT,CASSSTGLDTDTQYF
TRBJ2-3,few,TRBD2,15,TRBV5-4,TGTGCCAGCAGCCCCGAGGGAAGCGGGAGAGATACGCAGTATTTT,CASSPEGSGRDTQYF
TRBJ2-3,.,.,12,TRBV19,TGTGCCAGTAGTATAGGGACAGATACGCAGTATTTT,CASSIGTDTQYF
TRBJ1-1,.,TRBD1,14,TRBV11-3,TGTGCCAGCAGCTTAGATCCCAGGGGGACTGAAGCTTTCTTT,CASSLDPRGTEAFF
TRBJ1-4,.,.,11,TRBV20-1,TGCAGTGTTGGGACCACCTGGGGACTGTTTTTT,CSVGTTWGLFF
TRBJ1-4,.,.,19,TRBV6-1,TGTGCCAGCAGTGAGCCAATACATATGGCGACAGGTGGTAATGAAAAACTGTTTTTT,CASSEPIHMATGGNEKLFF
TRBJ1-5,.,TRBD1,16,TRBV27,TGTGCCAGCAGTATGACAGGGTCTACCCCCAATCAGCCCCAGCATTTT,CASSMTGSTPNQPQHF
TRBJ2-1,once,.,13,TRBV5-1,TGCGCCAGCAGCTACGGGATCTACAATGAGCAGTTCTTC,CASSYGIYNEQFF
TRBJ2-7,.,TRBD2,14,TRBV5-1,TGCGCCAGCCATACGACTAGCGGGAGCTACGAGCAGTACTTC,CASHTTSGSYEQYF
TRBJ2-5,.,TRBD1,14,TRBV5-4,TGTGCCAGCAGCTTGGTTTCAGGGGGAGAGACCCAGTACTTC,CASSLVSGGETQYF
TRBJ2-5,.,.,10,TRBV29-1,TGCAGCGTTCAACAAGAGACCCAGTACTTC,CSVQQETQYF
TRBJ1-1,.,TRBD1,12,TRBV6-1,TGTGCCAGCAGTGCGGACAGGGGGCAAGCTTTCTTT,CASSADRGQAFF
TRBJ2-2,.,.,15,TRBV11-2,TGTGCCAGCAGCCAAAGCGGCCTCTACACCGGGGAGCTGTTTTTT,CASSQSGLYTGELFF